This is a list of T cell receptor beta chains from one sample in a study of beta chain features in type 1 diabetes. TCRdb keeps only in-frame clones here, not all; method: immunoSEQ multiplex PCR. Among some 360,000 clones listed, roughly a fifth were seen once. Material for sequencing was naive CD4+ T cells from blood. The source of these receptors is a woman aged 18-29 years in good health. Each CDR3 is given with its conserved first and last residue. The D gene is left open where the match is weak. Expanded clones are given a class, and other clones once, few, many or no size at all.

TRBD2,TRBJ2-7,TRBV29-1,few,13,CSARASGNYEQYF,TGCAGCGCCCGGGCTAGCGGGAACTACGAGCAGTACTTC
NA,TRBJ1-1,TRBV4-2,NA,14,CASSPPGVYTEAFF,TGTGCCAGCAGCCCCCCGGGGGTGTACACTGAAGCTTTCTTT
NA,TRBJ1-1,TRBV4-2,few,14,CASTQGLQNTEAFF,TGTGCCAGCACCCAGGGACTGCAGAACACTGAAGCTTTCTTT
NA,TRBJ2-2,TRBV5-1,NA,15,CASTPRTANTGELFF,TGCGCCAGCACTCCCCGGACAGCGAACACCGGGGAGCTGTTTTTT
TRBD2,TRBJ2-3,TRBV30,NA,15,CAWSLAGLITDTQYF,TGTGCCTGGAGCTTAGCGGGGTTAATCACAGATACGCAGTATTTT
NA,TRBJ2-2,TRBV14,NA,13,CARDDRDTGELFF,TGTGCCAGAGACGACAGAGACACCGGGGAGCTGTTTTTT
NA,TRBJ2-1,TRBV13,few,16,CASSPLTGVTYNEQFF,TGTGCCAGCAGCCCTCTGACAGGAGTTACCTACAATGAGCAGTTCTTC
NA,TRBJ1-5,TRBV30,few,13,CAWRDQGNQPQHF,TGTGCCTGGCGCGATCAAGGCAATCAGCCCCAGCATTTT
NA,TRBJ2-7,TRBV29-1,few,12,CSVALRGNEQYF,TGCAGCGTTGCCCTCCGGGGAAACGAGCAGTACTTC
TRBD2,TRBJ2-1,TRBV5-4,NA,15,CASSSGLAGTNEQFF,TGTGCCAGCAGCTCCGGACTAGCGGGAACCAATGAGCAGTTCTTC
NA,TRBJ2-7,TRBV2,NA,12,CASSVAFDEQYF,TGTGCCAGCAGTGTGGCATTCGACGAGCAGTACTTC
NA,TRBJ2-1,TRBV5-1,NA,12,CASSLNSNEQFF,TGCGCCAGCAGCCTTAACAGCAATGAGCAGTTCTTC
NA,TRBJ1-5,TRBV2,NA,15,CASSEGSPANQPQHF,TGTGCCAGCAGTGAAGGTAGCCCAGCAAATCAGCCCCAGCATTTT
NA,TRBJ1-2,TRBV2,few,12,CARRLQIYGYTF,TGTGCCCGCCGACTGCAAATTTATGGCTACACCTTC
TRBD1,TRBJ2-5,TRBV6-5,NA,14,CASSFDRGLETQYF,TGTGCCAGCAGTTTCGACAGGGGGCTAGAGACCCAGTACTTC
TRBD2,TRBJ2-5,TRBV4-2,few,13,CASSQTSGETQYF,TGTGCCAGCAGCCAAACTAGCGGAGAGACCCAGTACTTC
TRBD1,TRBJ2-3,TRBV10-3,NA,14,CAIRGGPSTDTQYF,TGTGCCATCAGAGGGGGCCCTAGCACAGATACGCAGTATTTT
TRBD2,TRBJ2-7,TRBV6-1,NA,14,CASSEVGGSYEQYF,TGTGCCAGCAGTGAGGTGGGCGGGAGCTACGAGCAGTACTTC
TRBD2,TRBJ2-1,TRBV28,few,15,CASSLGASGRAGQFF,TGTGCCAGCAGTTTAGGCGCCAGCGGGAGGGCCGGGCAGTTCTTC
TRBD1,TRBJ1-4,TRBV30,NA,14,CAWSVGGQVEKLFF,TGTGCCTGGAGTGTAGGGGGACAGGTTGAAAAACTGTTTTTT
NA,TRBJ2-3,TRBV18,few,14,CASSLRQSTDTQYF,TGTGCCAGCTCACTGAGACAAAGCACAGATACGCAGTATTTT
TRBD2,TRBJ2-3,TRBV4-2,NA,15,CASSQGTRNTDTQYF,TGTGCCAGCAGCCAAGGGACTAGAAACACAGATACGCAGTATTTT
TRBD2,TRBJ2-3,TRBV4-1,few,20,CASSHARVSGRAPGTDTQYF,TGCGCCAGCAGCCACGCCCGGGTCAGCGGGAGGGCCCCGGGCACAGATACGCAGTATTTT
TRBD1,TRBJ2-7,TRBV19,NA,14,CASSFDRGFYEQYF,TGTGCCAGTAGTTTTGACAGGGGGTTCTACGAGCAGTACTTC
NA,TRBJ1-6,TRBV18,NA,15,CASSPFRGGDSPLHF,TGTGCCAGCTCACCGTTCAGGGGTGGGGATTCACCCCTCCACTTT
TRBD1,TRBJ1-1,TRBV30,NA,16,CAWSVLPGDRGHEAFF,TGTGCCTGGAGTGTACTCCCAGGGGACAGGGGTCATGAAGCTTTCTTT
TRBD1,TRBJ2-3,TRBV18,few,14,CASSPDRVTDTQYF,TGTGCCAGCTCACCAGACAGGGTCACAGATACGCAGTATTTT
TRBD1,TRBJ2-2,TRBV28,NA,14,CASSGQGDPGELFF,TGTGCCAGCAGTGGACAGGGGGACCCCGGGGAGCTGTTTTTT
NA,TRBJ1-2,TRBV5-1,NA,12,CASSPEGFGYTF,TGCGCCAGCAGCCCGGAGGGGTTTGGCTACACCTTC
TRBD2,TRBJ2-3,TRBV2,NA,14,CASSQYRGADTQYF,TGTGCCAGCAGTCAGTATCGGGGGGCAGATACGCAGTATTTT
TRBD2,TRBJ2-2,TRBV19,few,16,CASSLLAGGPRGELFF,TGTGCCAGTAGCCTACTAGCGGGAGGGCCGCGCGGGGAGCTGTTTTTT
TRBD2,TRBJ2-1,TRBV5-1,few,16,CASSLDLAGGGNEQFF,TGCGCCAGCAGCTTGGATCTAGCGGGAGGGGGCAATGAGCAGTTCTTC
NA,TRBJ1-1,TRBV6-5,NA,15,CASSYSSRVNTEAFF,TGTGCCAGCAGTTACTCATCCAGGGTGAACACTGAAGCTTTCTTT
NA,TRBJ1-1,TRBV20-1,NA,11,CSAKGLNEAFF,TGCAGTGCTAAGGGGTTAAATGAAGCTTTCTTT
NA,TRBJ1-5,TRBV4-3,few,15,CASSQDLGGRQPQHF,TGCGCCAGCAGCCAAGATCTAGGGGGACGACAGCCCCAGCATTTT
TRBD2,TRBJ2-7,TRBV14,few,15,CASSQLAGVPYEQYF,TGTGCCAGCAGCCAACTAGCGGGAGTCCCCTACGAGCAGTACTTC
TRBD2,TRBJ2-1,TRBV30,few,16,CAWIRGSGRGDNEQFF,TGTGCCTGGATCCGGGGTAGCGGGAGGGGGGACAATGAGCAGTTCTTC
NA,TRBJ2-5,TRBV18,NA,16,CASSLNLGGGQETQYF,TGTGCCAGCTCACTTAACCTAGGTGGAGGACAAGAGACCCAGTACTTC
TRBD2,TRBJ2-7,TRBV7-9,few,14,CASSYLAGTYEQYF,TGTGCCAGCAGCTACCTAGCGGGGACCTACGAGCAGTACTTC
TRBD1,TRBJ1-1,TRBV29-1,NA,13,CSVERTGDTEAFF,TGCAGCGTTGAAAGAACAGGGGACACTGAAGCTTTCTTT
NA,TRBJ2-5,TRBV9,few,15,CASSRSSAGPETQYF,TGTGCCAGCAGTCGTAGTTCGGCAGGGCCAGAGACCCAGTACTTC
NA,TRBJ1-5,TRBV7-3,few,16,CASSLGTRARNQPQHF,TGTGCCAGCAGCTTGGGGACAAGGGCTCGTAATCAGCCCCAGCATTTT
NA,TRBJ1-4,TRBV29-1,few,14,CSVEEGDSREKLFF,TGCAGCGTTGAAGAAGGTGACAGTAGGGAAAAACTGTTTTTT
TRBD2,TRBJ2-5,TRBV15,NA,13,CAPRGLAGETQYF,TGTGCCCCCCGGGGACTAGCAGGAGAGACCCAGTACTTC
NA,TRBJ1-1,TRBV4-3,few,14,CASSRTGTGTEAFF,TGCGCCAGCAGCCGTACAGGGACGGGGACTGAAGCTTTCTTT
NA,TRBJ2-5,TRBV28,NA,15,CASSSGLQIQETQYF,TGTGCCAGCAGTTCGGGACTCCAAATTCAAGAGACCCAGTACTTC
NA,TRBJ2-2,TRBV19,NA,14,CASKGGSNTGELFF,TGTGCCAGTAAGGGCGGGTCGAACACCGGGGAGCTGTTTTTT
TRBD2,TRBJ2-1,TRBV5-6,few,16,CASSQPGLAPYNEQFF,TGTGCCAGCAGCCAACCGGGACTAGCGCCCTACAATGAGCAGTTCTTC
NA,TRBJ1-1,TRBV6-5,NA,13,CASSFDSNTEAFF,TGTGCCAGCAGTTTTGACAGCAACACTGAAGCTTTCTTT
NA,TRBJ2-3,TRBV5-1,few,14,CASSNGQPMDTQYF,TGCGCCAGCAGCAACGGACAGCCCATGGATACGCAGTATTTT
NA,TRBJ2-3,TRBV7-2,NA,14,CASSPRHGGDTQYF,TGTGCCAGCAGCCCCCGTCACGGAGGGGATACGCAGTATTTT
NA,TRBJ2-1,TRBV5-1,few,12,CASSTTYNEQFF,TGCGCCAGCAGCACAACCTACAATGAGCAGTTCTTC
TRBD2,TRBJ2-5,TRBV18,few,14,CASSSSGRYETQYF,TGTGCCAGCTCATCCAGCGGGAGATACGAGACCCAGTACTTC
TRBD1,TRBJ1-5,TRBV30,few,16,CAWSPKQGVSNQPQHF,TGTGCCTGGAGTCCTAAACAGGGGGTGAGCAATCAGCCCCAGCATTTT
TRBD2,TRBJ2-7,TRBV9,few,15,CASSLGTSGDYEQYF,TGTGCCAGCAGCCTTGGGACTAGCGGGGACTACGAGCAGTACTTC
TRBD1,TRBJ1-5,TRBV2,NA,16,CASSEGTGAYQPPQHF,TGTGCCAGCAGTGAAGGGACAGGGGCCTACCAGCCGCCCCAGCATTTT
TRBD1,TRBJ2-5,TRBV11-1,NA,15,CASSRTQGAAETQYF,TGTGCCAGCAGCCGGACCCAGGGGGCAGCAGAGACCCAGTACTTC
TRBD1,TRBJ1-1,TRBV7-3,few,14,CASSRQGGNTEAFF,TGTGCCAGCAGCAGACAGGGCGGGAACACTGAAGCTTTCTTT
TRBD1,TRBJ2-7,TRBV18,NA,16,CASSLMDGDSSYEQYF,TGTGCCAGCTCTCTTATGGACGGGGACAGCTCCTACGAGCAGTACTTC
NA,TRBJ2-5,TRBV7-2,NA,16,CASSLVRGTAGPPIHF,TGTGCCAGCAGCTTAGTCAGGGGGACGGCGGGGCCGCCAATTCACTTC